This T cell receptor (beta chain) appears in the sequencing data of a study of blood T cells in healthy people across ages. Whole-study findings and limits: Among T cells, TCR beta diversity per million cells dropped roughly linearly as age rose.

A second PCR of roughly 7 to 11 cycles used a sample-barcoded 5' primer and a J-beta primer mix. TCRdb analysed the 5' RACE reads with MiXCR anew, one entry per CDR3 protein. The table lists hundreds of thousands of distinct CDR3 sequences, about a fifth of them singletons. To note about this clonotype: Its matching antigen is unknown.

The clonotype comes from a man between 65 and 85 years old in good health. Material for sequencing was blood.

Written as DNA, the CDR3 is TGCGCCAGCATGATACAGGGGGCGGAGAAGGCTTTCTTT. It codes for CASMIQGAEKAFF. V and J are TRBV10-2 and TRBJ1-1, with TRBD1 identical over 9 bases. Germline V CDR1 and CDR2: WSHSY, SAAADI. With 7 bases clipped from V and 11 bases from J, the junction kept 11 bases outside the gene matches. The CDR3 contains 13 residues.